This T cell receptor (beta chain) was recovered during a study of graft-versus-host responses after intestinal transplantation. V lost 5 bases, J lost 11 bases, and 13 bases lay in between. Germline V lookup: CDR1 MGHDK, CDR2 SYGVNS. This CDR3 is 13 amino acids long. Profiled with immunoSEQ multiplex PCR; TCRdb holds only in-frame clones, not every one. The data show about 10,000 clones, around 92% seen once. The specimen comprised PBMCs, sampled roughly 6 weeks after intestinal transplantation. The clonotype comes from a human patient who received an intestinal transplant, so some T cells may come from the graft donor. The chain is built from TRBV25-1 and TRBJ1-6; D gene uncertain. The CDR3 DNA reads as TGTGCCAGCAGTTTCTGGGGAGGAACACCCCTCCACTTT. Its translation is CASSFWGGTPLHF. Looking up the rest from reference TRBV25-1 and TRBJ1-6 gives the full variable domain: EADIYQTPRYLVIGTGKKITLECSQTMGHDKMYWYQQDPGMELHLIHYSYGVNSTEKGDLSSESTVSRIRTEHFPLTLESARPSHTSQYLCASSFWGGTPLHFGNGTRLTVT.